This T cell receptor beta chain originates from a study of blood T cell repertoires in COVID-19. Study at large: PBMCs, B-cell-depleted T cells, or T cells were the source of the cDNA or gDNA that made up the material.

In the authors' methods: Using reference gene primer amplification, nucleated cell counts were estimated. This table comes from immunoSEQ multiplex PCR, and its TCRdb copy is limited to in-frame clones, with some not included. That table gives V, J and clone size, and the DNA gave D and trimming. The sample lists 65,000 or so clones; more than 80% were seen once. Trimming cost V 5 bases and J 0 bases, with 7 bases left between them. This CDR3 spans 13 amino acids. Germline V gives CDR1 LNHNV, CDR2 YYDKDF (reference sequence). Sequencing input: peripheral blood. The V call is TRBV15, the J call TRBJ1-1; weak D call: TRBD1 (6 bases). This TCR was recovered from an elderly man with acute or convalescent COVID-19. The CDR3 reads CATSGQLNTEAFF. The CDR3 DNA reads as TGTGCCACCAGCGGACAGTTGAACACTGAAGCTTTCTTT. Full variable domain (missing parts from reference TRBV15 and TRBJ1-1): DAMVIQNPRYQVTQFGKPVTLSCSQTLNHNVMYWYQQKSSQAPKLLFHYYDKDFNNEADTPDNFQSRRPNTSFCFLDIRSPGLGDTAMYLCATSGQLNTEAFFGQGTRLTVV.